The 20 T cell receptor beta chains below were found in one sample sequenced in a study of blood T cell repertoires in COVID-19. The protocol was immunoSEQ multiplex PCR, while the TCRdb copy is restricted to in-frame clones and leaves out a portion. The profile covers just under 60,000 clones, with more than 65% appearing a single time and about 9.1% taken by the ten largest. The specimen was peripheral blood. These receptors all come from a man older than 75 with COVID-19, enrolled during active disease.

The chain carries TRBV19 and TRBJ1-5; D remains ambiguous. Germline V lookup: CDR1 LNHDA, CDR2 SQIVND (reference sequence). This CDR3 spans 14 amino acids. The V and J ends lost 1 base and 0 bases respectively, with 4 bases between them. The DNA of the CDR3 is TGTGCCAGTAGTATAGGGCATAGCAATCAGCCCCAGCATTTT. Translated: CASSIGHSNQPQHF. Full variable domain (rest looked up from reference TRBV19 and TRBJ1-5): DGGITQSPKYLFRKEGQNVTLSCEQNLNHDAMYWYRQDPGQGLRLIYYSQIVNDFQKGDIAEGYSVSREKKESFPLTVTSAQKNPTAFYLCASSIGHSNQPQHFGDGTRLSIL.

The gene calls are TRBV19 and TRBJ2-7; TRBD2 matches at 14 bases. V dropped 6 bases and J dropped 2; count of bases not matched to a gene: 3. The V gene's germline CDR1 is LNHDA and CDR2 SQIVND (reference sequence). The CDR3 consists of 15 residues. The CDR3 is CASSRTSGGPYEQYF. The CDR3, as DNA: TGTGCCAGTAGCAGGACTAGCGGGGGGCCCTACGAGCAGTACTTC.

This clone has a handful of counts. V and J are TRBV7-9 and TRBJ2-1; 7 bases fit TRBD1. V was pared by 6 bases and J by 7 bases, with 18 bases of the junction left unmatched. The CDR3 sequence is 17 residues long. Germline CDR1 reads SEHNR; CDR2 reads FQNEAQ (reference sequence). As DNA, the CDR3 is TGTGCCAGCAGTTCCCCACTAGACAGGGCATCCTCAAATGAGCAGTTCTTC. This translates into CASSSPLDRASSNEQFF.

This clone was seen once. The gene calls are TRBV4-1 and TRBJ2-5; D is possibly TRBD2 (6 bases). CDR1 is MGHRA and CDR2 is YSYEKL in the germline V gene. CDR3 size: 17 residues. V was trimmed by 1 base and J by 4 bases, leaving 19 bases between them. The CDR3 is CASSQGGAGSPGETQYF. The DNA of the CDR3 is TGCGCCAGCAGCCAAGGTGGTGCGGGGTCCCCAGGAGAGACCCAGTACTTC.

The chain combines TRBV20-1 with TRBJ1-2, with 9 bases identical to TRBD1. Germline CDR1 and CDR2: DFQATT and SNEGSKA (reference sequence). The V gene end was trimmed by 7 bases and the J gene end by 8 bases; junction bases not matched to a gene: 5. The CDR3 has 11 residues. CDR3 coding DNA: TGCAGTGTATGGGACAGGGAAGGCTACACCTTC. As protein: CSVWDREGYTF.

The V and J genes are TRBV15 and TRBJ2-5; no definite D call. Deletions cut 0 bases from V and 2 bases from J, with 4 bases between. In germline, CDR1 is LNHNV, CDR2 YYDKDF (reference sequence). CDR3 size: 13 residues. CDR3 region: CATSRELQETQYF. CDR3 DNA: TGTGCCACCAGCAGAGAACTTCAAGAGACCCAGTACTTC. Supplemented by reference TRBV15 and TRBJ2-5, the full variable domain reads DAMVIQNPRYQVTQFGKPVTLSCSQTLNHNVMYWYQQKSSQAPKLLFHYYDKDFNNEADTPDNFQSRRPNTSFCFLDIRSPGLGDTAMYLCATSRELQETQYFGPGTRLLVL.

This chain links TRBV6-2 or TRBV6-3 with TRBJ2-2; 12 bases map to TRBD2. Germline V lookup: CDR1 MNHEY, CDR2 SVGEGT. The length of the CDR3 is 18 residues. V was clipped by 5 bases and J by 0 bases; unmatched bases: 7. The CDR3 region has the DNA TGTGCCAGCAGTCCGGGACTAGCGGGCCTCGCGAACACCGGGGAGCTGTTTTTT. As protein: CASSPGLAGLANTGELFF.

The chain carries TRBV19 and TRBJ1-1; tentative D call: TRBD1 (6 bases). V was pared by 9 bases and J by 11 bases, with 28 bases between. The CDR3 totals 15 residues. Germline V gene sequence: CDR1 LNHDA, CDR2 SQIVND (reference sequence). CDR3 sequence (DNA): TGTGCCAGCCTCCCGAACAGGGCAGTTCGAAGATGGGCTTTCTTT. Its protein product is CASLPNRAVRRWAFF.

The chain carries TRBV19 and TRBJ1-1; TRBD1 aligns across 10 bases. Germline V gives CDR1 LNHDA, CDR2 SQIVND (reference sequence). Trimming removed 5 bases from V and 3 bases from J; junction bases left unmatched: 9. The CDR3 consists of 16 residues. The CDR3 DNA follows: TGTGCCAGTAGTCCTCGACAGGGGGCCGGGGACACTGAAGCTTTCTTT. It codes for CASSPRQGAGDTEAFF.

The chain uses TRBV5-4 and TRBJ1-4; perhaps TRBD1 as D (6 bases). V lost 0 bases and J 8 bases, leaving 14 bases between the germline ends. CDR1 is SGHNT, CDR2 YYREEE, per germline (reference sequence). This CDR3 region has 15 residues. CDR3 DNA sequence: TGTGCCAGCAGCTTGGGAGGTGGGGGCTACGAAAAACTGTTTTTT. It codes for CASSLGGGGYEKLFF. The variable domain in full, with the rest retrieved from reference TRBV5-4 and TRBJ1-4, is ETGVTQSPTHLIKTRGQQVTLRCSSQSGHNTVSWYQQALGQGPQFIFQYYREEENGRGNFPPRFSGLQFPNYSSELNVNALELDDSALYLCASSLGGGGYEKLFFGSGTQLSVL.

The genes are TRBV9 and TRBJ1-1; 7 bases map to TRBD1. Trimming at V came to 4 bases and at J to 5 bases, leaving 8 bases not matched to a gene. Germline V gives CDR1 SGDLS, CDR2 YYNGEE. This CDR3 is 14 amino acids long. CDR3 sequence reads: CASSFRDRTTEAFF. CDR3 nucleotide sequence: TGTGCCAGCAGCTTCCGGGACAGAACAACTGAAGCTTTCTTT.

The chain combines TRBV29-1 with TRBJ1-1; 8 positions agree with TRBD1. The CDR3 is 13 residues long. With 7 bases clipped from V and 5 bases from J, the junction kept 9 bases outside the gene matches. Germline V gene sequence: CDR1 SQVTM, CDR2 ANQGSEA. CDR3 sequence reads: CSALTGEGTEAFF. The CDR3 DNA sequence: TGCAGCGCTCTGACAGGGGAGGGGACTGAAGCTTTCTTT.

This clone was observed a single time. The V gene is TRBV7-6, the J gene TRBJ2-7; TRBD1 is a possible D gene (5 bases). Looked up from germline, CDR1 is SGHVS and CDR2 is FNYEAQ. CDR3 length equals 12 residues. Trimming pared 3 bases from V and 6 bases from J, leaving 9 bases between. CDR3 nucleotides: TGTGCCAGCAGCTTTCAGGGTGGCGAGCAGTACTTC. Translated: CASSFQGGEQYF.

V gene TRBV11-2 combines with J gene TRBJ2-5, with 8 bases that match TRBD1. This CDR3 contains 14 residues. The J segment lost 4 bases and the V segment lost 4 bases, leaving 5 bases of the junction unmatched. CDR1 is SGHAT, CDR2 FQNNGV, per germline. The CDR3 sequence is CASSYGQGAETQYF. The CDR3, as DNA: TGTGCCAGCAGCTATGGACAGGGTGCAGAGACCCAGTACTTC. Full variable domain (remainder filled in from reference TRBV11-2 and TRBJ2-5): EAGVAQSPRYKIIEKRQSVAFWCNPISGHATLYWYQQILGQGPKLLIQFQNNGVVDDSQLPKDRFSAERLKGVDSTLKIQPAKLEDSAVYLCASSYGQGAETQYFGPGTRLLVL.

This clone was recorded once. The chain has TRBV18 and TRBJ1-1; 10 nucleotides line up with TRBD1. CDR1 KGHSH and CDR2 LQKENI come from the germline V gene. The V segment lost 3 bases and the J segment 6 bases; nucleotides outside the gene matches: 13. The CDR3 is 17 amino acids. Here the CDR3 DNA reads TGTGCCAGCTCACCGCAAGGACCGGGACAGGGGATAGCTGAAGCTTTCTTT. This sequence encodes CASSPQGPGQGIAEAFF.

The rearrangement uses TRBV19 and TRBJ1-4; perhaps TRBD1 as D (5 bases). The V and J ends lost 5 bases and 0 bases respectively, with 13 bases between them. This CDR3 has 16 amino acids. Germline V gene sequence: CDR1 LNHDA, CDR2 SQIVND (reference sequence). The CDR3 DNA sequence: TGTGCCAGTAGTGAAACCGGGGGTACAACTAATGAAAAACTGTTTTTT. Translation: CASSETGGTTNEKLFF.

This clone appeared a single time. The chain has TRBV5-1 and TRBJ2-1; D possibly corresponds to TRBD1 (7 bases). CDR3 length equals 14 residues. Germline CDR1 reads SGHRS; CDR2 reads YFSETQ. Trimming removed 2 bases at V and 9 bases at J, with 15 bases between. DNA of the CDR3: TGCGCCAGCAGCTTCCAGGGGGGTAAAGGTGAGCAGTTCTTC. As protein: CASSFQGGKGEQFF.

This rearrangement joins TRBV7-2 to TRBJ1-5; D gene ambiguous. Germline V gene lookup returns CDR1 SGHTA and CDR2 FQGNSA. CDR3 length: 14 residues. Trimming removed 2 bases from V and 3 bases from J, with 8 bases in between. The CDR3 coding sequence is TGTGCCAGCAGCTTATCCCTATCCAATCAGCCCCAGCATTTT. Translating it yields CASSLSLSNQPQHF.

The chain has TRBV2 and TRBJ1-4; 8 bases line up with TRBD1. This CDR3 has 15 residues. Germline CDR1 and CDR2: SNHLY and FYNNEI. V dropped 0 bases and J dropped 7; count of bases not matched to a gene: 4. For the CDR3, the DNA is TGTGCCAGCAGTGAAGCGACAGGGGAGGGTGAAAAACTGTTTTTT. This translates into CASSEATGEGEKLFF.

This clone was counted between two and nine times. The V gene is TRBV7-2, the J gene TRBJ1-5, with D possibly being TRBD1 (6 bases). V dropped 5 bases and J dropped 3 bases, with 11 bases sitting between them. Germline CDR1 and CDR2: SGHTA and FQGNSA. The CDR3 spans 14 residues. The CDR3 bases are TGTGCCAGCAGCGCTACAGGGAACAATCAGCCCCAGCATTTT. It codes for CASSATGNNQPQHF.